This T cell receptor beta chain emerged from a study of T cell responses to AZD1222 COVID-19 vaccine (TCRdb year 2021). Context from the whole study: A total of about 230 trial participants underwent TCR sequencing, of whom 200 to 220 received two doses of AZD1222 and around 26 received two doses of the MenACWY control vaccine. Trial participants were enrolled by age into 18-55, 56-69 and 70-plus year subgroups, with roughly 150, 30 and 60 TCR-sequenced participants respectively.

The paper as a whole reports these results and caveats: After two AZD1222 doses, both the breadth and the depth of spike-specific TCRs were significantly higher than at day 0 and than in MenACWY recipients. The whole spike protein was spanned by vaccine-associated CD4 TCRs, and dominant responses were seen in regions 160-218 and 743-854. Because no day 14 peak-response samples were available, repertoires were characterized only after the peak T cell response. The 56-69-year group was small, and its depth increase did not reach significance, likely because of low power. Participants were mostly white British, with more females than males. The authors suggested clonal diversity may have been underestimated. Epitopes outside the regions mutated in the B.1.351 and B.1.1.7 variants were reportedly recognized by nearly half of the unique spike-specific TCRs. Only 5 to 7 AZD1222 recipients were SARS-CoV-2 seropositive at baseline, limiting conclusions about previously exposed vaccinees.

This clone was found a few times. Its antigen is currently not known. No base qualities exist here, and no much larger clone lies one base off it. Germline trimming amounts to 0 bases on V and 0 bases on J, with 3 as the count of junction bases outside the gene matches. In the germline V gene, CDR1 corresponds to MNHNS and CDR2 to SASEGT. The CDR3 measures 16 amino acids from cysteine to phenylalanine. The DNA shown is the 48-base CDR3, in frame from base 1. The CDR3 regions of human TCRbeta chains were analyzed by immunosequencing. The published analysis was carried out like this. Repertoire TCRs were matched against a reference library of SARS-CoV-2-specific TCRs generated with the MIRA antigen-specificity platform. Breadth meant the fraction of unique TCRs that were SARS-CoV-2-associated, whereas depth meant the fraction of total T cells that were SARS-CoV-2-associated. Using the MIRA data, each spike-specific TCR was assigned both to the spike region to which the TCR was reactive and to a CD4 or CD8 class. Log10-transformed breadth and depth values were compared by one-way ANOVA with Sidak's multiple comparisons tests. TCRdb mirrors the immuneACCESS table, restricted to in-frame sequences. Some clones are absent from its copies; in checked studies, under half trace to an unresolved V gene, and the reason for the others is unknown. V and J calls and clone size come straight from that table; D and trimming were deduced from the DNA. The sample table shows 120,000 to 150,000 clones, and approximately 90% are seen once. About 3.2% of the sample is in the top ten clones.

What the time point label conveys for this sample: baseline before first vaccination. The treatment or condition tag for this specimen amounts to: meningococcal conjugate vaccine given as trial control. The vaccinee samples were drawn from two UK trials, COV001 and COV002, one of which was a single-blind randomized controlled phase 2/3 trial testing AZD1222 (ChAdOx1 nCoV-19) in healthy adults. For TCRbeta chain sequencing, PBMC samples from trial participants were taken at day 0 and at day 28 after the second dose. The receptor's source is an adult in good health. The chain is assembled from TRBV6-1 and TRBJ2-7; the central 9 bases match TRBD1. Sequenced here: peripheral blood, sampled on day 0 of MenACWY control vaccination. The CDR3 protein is CASSEAAGQGSYEQYF. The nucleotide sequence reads TGTGCCAGCAGTGAAGCAGCGGGACAGGGCTCCTACGAGCAGTACTTC.